The next 14 T cell receptor beta chains were all read from a single sample in a study of post-analysis software for immune sequencing data. Study results and caveats: In patients, four to six TRBV segments were more frequent than in controls, with TRBV5-6, TRBV5-1 and TRBV20-1 among them.

These TCRs' antigens remain unknown. Each TCR beta cDNA library carried unique molecular identifiers. TCRdb ran MiXCR on the PCR reads and lists one entry per CDR3 protein. The repertoire has about 540,000 distinct CDR3 sequences, around a third of them found once; the top ten carry 4.5% to 7.5%. Sequenced material: blood. All receptors derive from a girl younger than 18 with multiple sclerosis.

In this sample, this clonotype turned up once. CDR3 coding DNA: TGTGCCAGCAGTGACGGCCGGCAGCAAGAGACCCAGTACTTC. Its translation is CASSDGRQQETQYF. J is TRBJ2-5 and V is TRBV2; D is undetermined. The CDR3 covers 14 residues. CDR1 is SNHLY and CDR2 is FYNNEI in the germline V gene. V was shortened by 3 bases and J by 2 bases, with 10 bases between the two germline ends.

The table lists this clonotype with a few counts. The chain uses TRBV7-3 and TRBJ2-5; the D is unclear. Between the trimmed V and J ends, which lost 5 bases and 2 bases, there was a span of 9 bases. The CDR3 loop spans 13 amino acids. Germline CDR1 is SGHTA and CDR2 is FQGTGA. CDR3 DNA sequence: TGTGCCAGCAGCCCGACCCCTCAAGAGACCCAGTACTTC. Translated: CASSPTPQETQYF.

With regard to this clonotype: A much larger clonotype is one base distant, so this may be a read error. This chain uses TRBV4-1 with TRBJ2-7; no firm D call. The CDR3 length is 11 residues. CDR1 and CDR2 from the germline V gene are MGHRA and YSYEKL. The ends were cut back, 2 bases at V and 7 bases at J, with 6 bases in the middle. The CDR3: CASSQIGEQYF. The CDR3, as DNA: TGCGCCAGCAGCCAAATAGGAGAGCAGTACTTC.

The gene calls are TRBV6-5 and TRBJ2-6; 8 bases align to TRBD1. The V gene's germline CDR1 is MNHEY and CDR2 SVGAGI. V lost 5 bases and J lost 0; bases outside the gene matches: 6. The CDR3 is 17 residues long. CDR3 DNA sequence: TGTGCCAGCAGTAAGGGACAGGCCTCCTCTGGGGCCAACGTCCTGACTTTC. It is translated as CASSKGQASSGANVLTF.

This clonotype showed up just a few times. The chain combines TRBV7-9 with TRBJ2-5; a possible D gene is TRBD2 (5 bases). This CDR3 is built from 15 residues. Germline V gives CDR1 SEHNR, CDR2 FQNEAQ (reference sequence). Trimming cost V 5 bases and J 5 bases, with 18 bases left between them. CDR3 in DNA: TGTGCCAGCAGCCCCGGACTGGTGGTACTGGAGACCCAGTACTTC. This gives the protein CASSPGLVVLETQYF.

The chain recombines TRBV3-1 with TRBJ1-1; 8 nucleotides line up with TRBD1. The ends lost 8 bases at V and 1 base at J; junction bases unmatched: 3. The CDR3 contains 13 residues. Germline assignment: CDR1 LGHDT and CDR2 YNNKEL (reference sequence). CDR3 bases: TGTGCCAGCCGGACAGGGAAGAACACTGAAGCTTTCTTT. This sequence encodes CASRTGKNTEAFF.

V gene TRBV5-6 combines with J gene TRBJ1-5; TRBD1 is a possible D gene (6 bases). Deletions cut 1 base from V and 2 bases from J, with 13 bases between. From germline, CDR1 is SGHDT and CDR2 YYEEEE. This CDR3 comprises 16 residues. CDR3 coding DNA: TGTGCCAGCAGCTTGAGGGGGATAGTGGGCAATCAGCCCCAGCATTTT. Protein sequence: CASSLRGIVGNQPQHF.

The V and J genes are TRBV12-3 or TRBV12-4 and TRBJ2-2; 11 positions agree with TRBD2. The CDR3 runs to 17 residues. The V and J ends lost 3 bases and 1 base, in that order; junction bases with no gene match: 4. CDR3 coding DNA: TGTGCCAGCAGTTTTCTAGCGGGGGGCAAGAACACCGGGGAGCTGTTTTTT. This sequence encodes CASSFLAGGKNTGELFF.

Comment on this clonotype: A read error may account for a junction end that differs from germline. This chain joins TRBV29-1 and TRBJ2-5; D may correspond to TRBD1 or TRBD2 (5 bases each). The end of the DNA is better explained by TRBJ2-7, so the J call may be wrong. Germline values: CDR1 SQVTM, CDR2 ANQGSEA. CDR3 size: 12 residues. The CDR3 loop is CSVGPGLDEQYF. The CDR3 bases are TGTAGCGTTGGGCCAGGGTTAGACGAGCAGTACTTC.

The gene calls are TRBV5-1 and TRBJ1-1; tentatively, D is TRBD1 (6 bases). The CDR3 is 14 residues long. V was cut by 3 bases and J by 5 bases, with 14 bases left in between. The germline V gene has CDR1 SGHRS and CDR2 YFSETQ. The CDR3 sequence: CASSSDSWRTEAFF. In DNA, the CDR3 is TGCGCCAGCAGCTCGGACAGCTGGAGGACTGAAGCTTTCTTT.

The gene calls are TRBV4-1 and TRBJ2-3; D ambiguous. Trimming left V 6 bases short and J 4 bases short, with 14 bases between. The CDR3 is 14 amino acids. Germline V gene lookup returns CDR1 MGHRA and CDR2 YSYEKL. The CDR3 protein is CASRATGDPDTQYF. CDR3 DNA: TGCGCCAGCAGGGCAACCGGTGACCCAGATACGCAGTATTTT.

The CDR3 DNA sequence: TGTGCCAGCAGTTTATATCAAGAGAGCTCCTATAATTCACCCCTCCACTTT. Translated, it gives CASSLYQESSYNSPLHF. The chain joins TRBV12-3 or TRBV12-4 to TRBJ1-6; D remains unclear. This CDR3 comprises 17 residues. Trimming stripped 2 bases from V and 0 bases from J, with 11 bases between.

The chain couples TRBV27 to TRBJ1-2; 8 positions match TRBD1. V shed 3 bases, J shed 6 bases, and the junction held 15 bases outside the gene matches. Germline values: CDR1 MNHEY, CDR2 SMNVEV (reference sequence). This CDR3 is 17 amino acids long. CDR3 residues: CASSFDAGGLGANGYTF. CDR3 DNA sequence: TGTGCCAGCAGTTTTGACGCAGGGGGCTTGGGTGCTAATGGCTACACCTTC.

A note on this clonotype: A junction boundary mismatches the germline segment, possibly from a read error. CDR3 nucleotides: TGTGCCAGCAGCTTGGCCCCGGGACAGGGTAACGATGGCTACACCTTC. It translates to CASSLAPGQGNDGYTF. J is TRBJ1-2 and V is TRBV5-4; 9 positions agree with TRBD1. Germline V CDR1 and CDR2: SGHNT, YYREEE (reference sequence). There are 16 residues in the CDR3. The variable domain in full, with the rest retrieved from reference TRBV5-4 and TRBJ1-2, is ETGVTQSPTHLIKTRGQQVTLRCSSQSGHNTVSWYQQALGQGPQFIFQYYREEENGRGNFPPRFSGLQFPNYSSELNVNALELDDSALYLCASSLAPGQGNDGYTFGSGTRLTVV.